This T cell receptor beta chain stems from a study of T cell repertoires in cytomegalovirus infection. V was shortened by 6 bases and J by 2 bases, with 19 bases between the two germline ends. Germline V gene lookup returns CDR1 DFQATT and CDR2 SNEGSKA (reference sequence). CDR3 length: 15 residues. MiXCR, applied by TCRdb to the reads, yields one record per CDR3 protein. The sample lists around 490,000 distinct CDR3 sequences, about a quarter occurring once. The sequenced material came from PBMCs. The clonotype originates from a human donor in good health (CMV status not recorded). Some clones in this sample may be carry-over from other donors' samples. J is TRBJ1-2 and V is TRBV20-1; D is ambiguous. The CDR3 protein is CSAGFGLGQNYGYTF. In DNA form, the CDR3 reads TGCAGTGCAGGCTTCGGACTCGGCCAGAACTATGGCTACACCTTC.